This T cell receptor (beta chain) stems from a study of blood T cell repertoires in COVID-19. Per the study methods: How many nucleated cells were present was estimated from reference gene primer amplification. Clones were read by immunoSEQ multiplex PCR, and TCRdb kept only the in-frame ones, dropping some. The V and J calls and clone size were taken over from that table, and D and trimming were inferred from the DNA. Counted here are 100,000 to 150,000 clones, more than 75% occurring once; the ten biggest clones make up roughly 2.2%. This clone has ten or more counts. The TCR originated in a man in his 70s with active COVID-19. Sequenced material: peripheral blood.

The CDR3 loop reads CASSMRDRGETNTEAFF. The DNA of the CDR3 is TGTGCCAGTAGTATGCGGGACAGGGGGGAAACGAACACTGAAGCTTTCTTT. The chain has TRBV19 and TRBJ1-1; TRBD1 aligns across 11 bases. Germline V lookup: CDR1 LNHDA, CDR2 SQIVND (reference sequence). Trimming at V came to 3 bases and at J to 1 base, leaving 7 bases not matched to a gene. The CDR3 runs 17 residues.